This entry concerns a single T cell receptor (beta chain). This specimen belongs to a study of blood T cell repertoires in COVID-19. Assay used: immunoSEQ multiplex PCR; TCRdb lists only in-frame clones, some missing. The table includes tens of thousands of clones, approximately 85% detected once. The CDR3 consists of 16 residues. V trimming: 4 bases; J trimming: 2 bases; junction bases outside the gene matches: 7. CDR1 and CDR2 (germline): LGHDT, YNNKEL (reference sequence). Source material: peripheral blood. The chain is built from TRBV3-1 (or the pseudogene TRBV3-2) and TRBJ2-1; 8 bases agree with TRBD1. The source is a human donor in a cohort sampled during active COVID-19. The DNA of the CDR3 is TGTGCCAGCAGCCGGTCTGACAGGGGCACCTACAATGAGCAGTTCTTC. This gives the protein CASSRSDRGTYNEQFF.